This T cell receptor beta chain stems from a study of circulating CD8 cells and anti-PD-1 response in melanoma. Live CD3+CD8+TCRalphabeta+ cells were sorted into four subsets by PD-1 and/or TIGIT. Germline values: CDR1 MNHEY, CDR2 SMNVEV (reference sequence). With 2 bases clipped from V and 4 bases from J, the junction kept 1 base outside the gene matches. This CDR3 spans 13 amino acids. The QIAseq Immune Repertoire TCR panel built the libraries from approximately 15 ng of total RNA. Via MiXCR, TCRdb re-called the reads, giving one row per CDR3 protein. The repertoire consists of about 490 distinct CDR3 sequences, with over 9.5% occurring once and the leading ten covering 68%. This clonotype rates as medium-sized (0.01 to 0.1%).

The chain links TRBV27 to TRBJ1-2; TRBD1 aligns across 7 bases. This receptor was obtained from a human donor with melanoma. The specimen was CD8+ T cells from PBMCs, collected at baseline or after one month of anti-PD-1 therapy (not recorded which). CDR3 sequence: CASSLTGAYGYTF. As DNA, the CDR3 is TGTGCCAGCAGTTTAACAGGGGCCTATGGCTACACCTTC.